The 8 T cell receptor beta chains reported below all come from one sample, sequenced in a study of T-cell reconstitution after alpha-beta-depleted transplantation in children. Unique molecular identifiers were used in preparing the TCRbeta library. Each CDR3 protein gets one entry after TCRdb re-called the PCR reads with MiXCR. This table holds fewer than 350,000 distinct CDR3 sequences, 9.5% to 13% found once. The sequencing used PBMCs, collected before TCRalphabeta/CD19-depleted stem cell transplant. The receptors stem from a boy under three years old with acute myeloid leukemia, due to receive a stem cell transplant.

This clonotype has a handful of counts. The chain carries TRBV10-3 and TRBJ2-7; TRBD1 matches 12 bases. The CDR3 is made up of 15 amino acids. Per germline, CDR1 ENHRY and CDR2 SYGVKD. Losses at the gene ends were 0 bases for V and 4 bases for J; bases not matched to a gene: 1. The CDR3 coding sequence is TGTGCCATCAGTGAGTCGGGACAGGGGGCATACGAGCAGTACTTC. The encoded protein is CAISESGQGAYEQYF.

This clonotype was found many times. Here the CDR3 reads CATSDPGTGGEETQYF. In DNA form, the CDR3 reads TGTGCCACCAGTGATCCCGGGACAGGGGGCGAAGAGACCCAGTACTTC. The chain is built from TRBV24-1 and TRBJ2-5, with 12 positions matching TRBD1. This CDR3 contains 16 residues. Germline CDR1 reads KGHDR; CDR2 reads SFDVKD. The ends lost 3 bases at V and 3 bases at J; junction bases unmatched: 4.

This clonotype was recorded at least ten times. This chain links TRBV20-1 with TRBJ2-7; possibly TRBD2 for D (6 bases). The CDR3 runs 14 residues. CDR1 is DFQATT and CDR2 is SNEGSKA in the germline V gene (reference sequence). Here the CDR3 reads CSARGGTLNYEQYF. The CDR3 nucleotides read TGCAGCGCTCGGGGTGGGACTTTAAACTACGAGCAGTACTTC.

The V gene is TRBV10-3, the J gene TRBJ2-3; D is ambiguous. This CDR3 has 15 residues. Trimming removed 3 bases from V and 6 bases from J, with 16 bases in between. The V gene's germline CDR1 is ENHRY and CDR2 SYGVKD. CDR3 in DNA: TGTGCCATCAGTGAAGGACCGCCCTTACGGGATACGCAGTATTTT. Amino acids: CAISEGPPLRDTQYF.

This clonotype has at least ten counts. The V call is TRBV27, the J call TRBJ2-7; D is undetermined. V gave up 5 bases and J gave up 5 bases, with 10 bases separating them. This CDR3 contains 12 residues. Germline V CDR1 and CDR2: MNHEY, SMNVEV (reference sequence). In nucleotides, the CDR3 is TGTGCCAGCAGTCCCGACCTCGACGAGCAGTACTTC. It is translated as CASSPDLDEQYF.

This clonotype was seen repeatedly, ten times or more. J is TRBJ2-1 and V is TRBV6-4, with 8 bases identical to TRBD2. Trimming took 0 bases from V and 6 from J; bases not matched to a gene: 4. The CDR3 covers 15 residues. Germline CDR1 and CDR2: MRHNA and SNTAGT. The CDR3 region is CASSDSAGGGNEQFF. The DNA of the CDR3 is TGTGCCAGCAGTGACTCCGCGGGAGGTGGCAATGAGCAGTTCTTC.

The chain is built from TRBV3-1 and TRBJ2-3; D unclear. The CDR3 is 11 residues long. Trimming left V 9 bases short and J 4 bases short, with 8 bases between. Germline assignment: CDR1 LGHDT and CDR2 YNNKEL (reference sequence). The DNA for the CDR3 is TGTGCCAGTCTATCTGCAGATACGCAGTATTTT. Its translation: CASLSADTQYF.

The sample holds many counts of this clonotype. The chain employs TRBV20-1 and TRBJ1-1, with a weak D call TRBD1 (5 bases). Between the trimmed V and J ends, which lost 8 bases and 0 bases, there was a span of 16 bases. The CDR3 has 14 residues. Looked up from germline, CDR1 is DFQATT and CDR2 is SNEGSKA (reference sequence). DNA for the CDR3: TGCAGTCGCGGGTCAGGGAGGATGAACACTGAAGCTTTCTTT. Its translation: CSRGSGRMNTEAFF.